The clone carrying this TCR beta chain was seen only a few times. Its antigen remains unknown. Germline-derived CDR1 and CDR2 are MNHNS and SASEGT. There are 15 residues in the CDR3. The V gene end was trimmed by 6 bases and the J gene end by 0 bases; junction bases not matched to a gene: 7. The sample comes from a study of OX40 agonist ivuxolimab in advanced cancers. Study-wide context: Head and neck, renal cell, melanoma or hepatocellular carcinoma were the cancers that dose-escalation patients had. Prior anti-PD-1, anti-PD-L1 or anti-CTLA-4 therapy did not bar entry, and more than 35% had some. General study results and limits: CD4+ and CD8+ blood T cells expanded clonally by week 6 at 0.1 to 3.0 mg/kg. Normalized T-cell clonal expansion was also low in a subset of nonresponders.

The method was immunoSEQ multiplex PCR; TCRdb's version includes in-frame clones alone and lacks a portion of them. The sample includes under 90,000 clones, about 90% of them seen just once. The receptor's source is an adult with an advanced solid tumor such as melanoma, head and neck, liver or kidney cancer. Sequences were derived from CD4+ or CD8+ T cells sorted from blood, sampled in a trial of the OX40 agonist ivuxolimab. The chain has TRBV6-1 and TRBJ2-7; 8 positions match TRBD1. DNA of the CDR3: TGTGCCAGCAGCCTTACAGGGGGAGACTCCTACGAGCAGTACTTC. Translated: CASSLTGGDSYEQYF.